This entry is about one T cell receptor beta chain. The CDR3 has 13 residues. Germline V gene lookup returns CDR1 SGHAT and CDR2 FQNNGV. V was cut by 5 bases and J by 4 bases, with 11 bases left in between. The data belong to a study of shared clonotypes between healthy human individuals. Turning to the study itself: Sampling drew on donors who were a couple of women and a few men aged 18 to 49.

Assay: immunoSEQ multiplex PCR; the TCRdb copy retains only in-frame clones and omits some. The sample carries roughly 770,000 clones, approximately 97% recorded once. Terminally differentiated effector memory CD45RA+ cells were excluded from the naive CD8 cells, which were CD45RO-negative and positively selected for CCR7. The receptor comes from a man between 25 and 39 years old in good health. The rearrangement links TRBV11-2 to TRBJ2-5; D call uncertain. Specimen: naive CD8+ T cells sorted from blood. CDR3 in amino acids: CASSRVPLETQYF. As DNA, the CDR3 is TGTGCCAGCAGCAGAGTTCCCTTAGAGACCCAGTACTTC.